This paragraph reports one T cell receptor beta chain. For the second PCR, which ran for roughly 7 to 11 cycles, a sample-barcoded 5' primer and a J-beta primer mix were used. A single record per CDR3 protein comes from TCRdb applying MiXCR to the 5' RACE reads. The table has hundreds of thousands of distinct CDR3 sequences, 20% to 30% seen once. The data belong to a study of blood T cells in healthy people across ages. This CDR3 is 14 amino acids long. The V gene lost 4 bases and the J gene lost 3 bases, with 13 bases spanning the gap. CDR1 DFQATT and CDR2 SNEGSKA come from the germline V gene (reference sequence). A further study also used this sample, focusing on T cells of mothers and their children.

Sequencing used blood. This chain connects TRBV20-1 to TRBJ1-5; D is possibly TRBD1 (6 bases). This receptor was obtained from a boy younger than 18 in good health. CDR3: CSAIQGGANQPQHF. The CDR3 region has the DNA TGCAGTGCTATACAGGGAGGCGCCAATCAGCCCCAGCATTTT.